This TCR beta chain was profiled in a study of blood T cell repertoires in COVID-19. Trimming stripped 6 bases from V and 1 base from J, with 16 bases between. The CDR3 has 16 amino acids. Germline V gives CDR1 MNHEY, CDR2 SVGEGT. Assay used: immunoSEQ multiplex PCR; TCRdb lists only in-frame clones, some missing. The table records fewer than 50,000 clones, around four fifths of them present only once. The rearrangement links TRBV6-2 or TRBV6-3 to TRBJ2-4, with D possibly TRBD1 on 5 matching bases. This receptor was identified in a human donor in a cohort sampled during active COVID-19. The sample consisted of peripheral blood. The CDR3 DNA reads TGTGCCAGCAGCGACCTATTAGGGGTGGCCAAAAACATTCAGTACTTC. This translates into CASSDLLGVAKNIQYF.